This T cell receptor beta chain is drawn from a study of T-cell memory formation after mild COVID-19. Overall study results and limits: Nothing showed for sure that second-wave clones peaking on day 37 were SARS-CoV-2 specific. The main location of contracting CD4+ clones was CM and EM, and that of contracting CD8+ clones was EMRA. Cross-reactive memory seemingly joined, as some responding clones were found in pre-infection memory.

CDR3 length: 15 amino acids. Germline V gives CDR1 SEHNR, CDR2 FQNEAQ (reference sequence). Turning to this clonotype: The antigen remains undetermined. One junction end does not reproduce the germline sequence, and a read error may be involved.

Amplification by 5'RACE using constant-segment primers produced TCR alpha and TCR beta cDNA libraries that carried sample barcodes and UMIs. Each CDR3 protein gets one entry after TCRdb re-called the 5' RACE reads with MiXCR. The table lists just over 300,000 distinct CDR3 sequences, just under 20% of them singletons. Sequenced: PBMCs or a T cell subset sorted from them (not recorded which). The rearrangement links TRBV7-9 to TRBJ2-6, with D maybe TRBD2 (6 bases). This sequence was found in a man aged 18 to 30 who had mild COVID-19 (a few samples of this study predate the infection). Cell type and time point are not known. CDR3 nucleotide sequence: TGTGCCAGCAGATTAGCGGCGTCTGGGGCCAACGTCCTGACTTTC. Encoded protein: CASRLAASGANVLTF.